These T cell receptor beta chains were read from a single sample in a study of T cell changes during pregnancy in multiple sclerosis. The repertoire was sequenced with immunoSEQ multiplex PCR; TCRdb's copy has only in-frame clones and lacks some. The sample holds some 54,000 clones, 93% seen once. Sequenced material: peripheral blood, taken after pregnancy. Receptor source: a female donor with multiple sclerosis, enrolled in a pregnancy study. CDR3s include the opening cysteine and the closing phenylalanine or tryptophan. The D gene is left open where the match is weak. The size field is filled for only some rows; it gives once, few, many or a size class.

clone size,J gene,V gene,D gene,CDR3 length,CDR3 protein,CDR3 DNA
once,TRBJ2-1,TRBV27,TRBD1,14,CASSLATGVDEQFF,TGTGCCAGCAGTTTAGCGACAGGGGTTGATGAGCAGTTCTTC
once,TRBJ1-4,TRBV5-4,-,16,CASSLDRVSTNEKLFF,TGTGCCAGCAGCTTGGACAGGGTGTCAACTAATGAAAAACTGTTTTTT
-,TRBJ1-1,TRBV7-9,TRBD1,17,CASSSRDRGPMNTEAFF,TGTGCCAGCAGCAGCCGGGACAGGGGACCCATGAACACTGAAGCTTTCTTT
-,TRBJ2-7,TRBV19,-,16,CASSTSGTSFSYEQYF,TGTGCCAGTAGTACCTCCGGGACTTCTTTCTCCTACGAGCAGTACTTC
-,TRBJ2-2,TRBV11-3,TRBD2,18,CASSLVPPSGSWTGELFF,TGTGCCAGCAGCTTAGTCCCTCCTAGCGGGAGTTGGACCGGGGAGCTGTTTTTT
-,TRBJ2-1,TRBV9,-,16,CASSARGQYRGGEQFF,TGTGCCAGCAGCGCCCGCGGACAGTATCGAGGGGGTGAGCAGTTCTTC
-,TRBJ2-7,TRBV5-4,TRBD1,15,CASSFSGTGVYEQYF,TGTGCCAGCAGCTTTTCCGGGACAGGGGTCTACGAGCAGTACTTC
-,TRBJ2-5,TRBV19,-,15,CASRRGGGPQETQYF,TGTGCCAGTAGGCGGGGAGGAGGGCCACAAGAGACCCAGTACTTC
-,TRBJ2-1,TRBV18,-,18,CASSPLSSEEAEYNEQFF,TGTGCCAGCTCACCACTCTCTTCTGAGGAGGCGGAATACAATGAGCAGTTCTTC
-,TRBJ1-1,TRBV10-3,-,15,CAISESTAVATEAFF,TGTGCCATCAGTGAGTCGACTGCGGTGGCCACTGAAGCTTTCTTT
-,TRBJ2-3,TRBV4-2,TRBD2,16,CASSQRTGRESDTQYF,TGTGCCAGCAGCCAGAGGACGGGGCGGGAGTCCGATACGCAGTATTTT
-,TRBJ2-7,TRBV6-1,TRBD1,14,CASRSGQGAHEQYF,TGTGCCAGCAGATCGGGACAGGGGGCCCACGAGCAGTACTTC
-,TRBJ1-5,TRBV19,TRBD1,13,CASKGTGNQPQHF,TGTGCCAGTAAAGGGACAGGGAATCAGCCCCAGCATTTT
-,TRBJ2-5,TRBV7-3,TRBD2,13,CASSAGVSETQYF,TGTGCCAGCAGCGCGGGAGTAAGCGAGACCCAGTACTTC
-,TRBJ1-2,TRBV28,-,15,CASSRGGPTRYGYTF,TGTGCCAGCAGTAGGGGGGGGCCTACCCGTTATGGCTACACCTTC
-,TRBJ2-1,TRBV28,TRBD2,15,CASSFFGLAGDEQFF,TGTGCCAGCAGTTTTTTTGGACTAGCGGGTGATGAGCAGTTCTTC
-,TRBJ2-1,TRBV18,-,15,CASSPVPAFRDEQFF,TGTGCCAGCTCACCAGTCCCCGCCTTCAGGGATGAGCAGTTCTTC
-,TRBJ1-2,TRBV7-2,TRBD1,15,CASSLAGGRGQGYTF,TGTGCCAGCAGCTTAGCGGGGGGCAGGGGGCAAGGCTACACCTTC
-,TRBJ2-7,TRBV30,-,13,CAWSVTGFDEQYF,TGTGCCTGGAGTGTAACCGGGTTCGACGAGCAGTACTTC
-,TRBJ2-1,TRBV6-5,-,16,CASSYSSEAPYNEQFF,TGTGCCAGCAGTTACTCCAGCGAGGCCCCCTACAATGAGCAGTTCTTC
-,TRBJ2-7,TRBV19,TRBD2,14,CASKVRAGDDEQYF,TGTGCCAGTAAGGTTAGGGCGGGAGACGACGAGCAGTACTTC
-,TRBJ1-5,TRBV7-2,-,15,CASSLTGGRNQPQHF,TGTGCCAGCAGCTTAACGGGCGGGAGAAATCAGCCCCAGCATTTT
-,TRBJ2-7,TRBV27,TRBD1,15,CASSLRTGGSYEQYF,TGTGCCAGCAGTCTCCGGACAGGGGGGTCCTACGAGCAGTACTTC
once,TRBJ2-5,TRBV14,-,17,CASSQDWPPKRGETQYF,TGTGCCAGCAGCCAAGATTGGCCCCCAAAGAGAGGAGAGACCCAGTACTTC
-,TRBJ2-5,TRBV28,-,14,CASSFGQYQETQYF,TGTGCCAGCAGTTTTGGTCAGTACCAAGAGACCCAGTACTTC
-,TRBJ2-7,TRBV4-1,TRBD2,15,CASSETSGSQYEQYF,TGCGCCAGCAGCGAAACTAGCGGGAGTCAGTACGAGCAGTACTTC
-,TRBJ2-1,TRBV5-8,-,16,CASSLFIGTSYNEQFF,TGTGCCAGCAGCTTGTTCATCGGGACTTCTTACAATGAGCAGTTCTTC
-,TRBJ2-7,TRBV21-1,-,15,CASKGRFVTKVEQYF,TGTGCCAGCAAGGGGAGGTTCGTGACTAAAGTCGAGCAGTACTTC
-,TRBJ2-1,TRBV7-2,-,14,CASSLYSSYNEQFF,TGTGCCAGCAGCCTCTATAGCTCCTACAATGAGCAGTTCTTC
-,TRBJ2-1,TRBV5-6,-,15,CASSFQGSSYNEQFF,TGTGCCAGCAGCTTCCAGGGGAGCTCCTACAATGAGCAGTTCTTC
-,TRBJ2-1,TRBV7-7,-,14,CASSLGYSNNEQFF,TGTGCTAGCAGCTTAGGGTACAGTAACAATGAGCAGTTCTTC
-,TRBJ2-7,TRBV19,-,15,CASSIEAQLTYEQYF,TGTGCCAGTAGTATAGAAGCACAGCTTACCTACGAGCAGTACTTC
-,TRBJ2-3,TRBV7-2,TRBD2,17,CASSLAKLAGITDTQYF,TGTGCCAGCAGCTTAGCGAAGCTAGCGGGAATCACAGATACGCAGTATTTT
-,TRBJ1-2,TRBV9,-,13,CASSVAQNYGYTF,TGTGCCAGCAGCGTAGCACAAAACTATGGCTACACCTTC
-,TRBJ2-7,TRBV2,-,13,CASSEDGGYEQYF,TGTGCCAGCAGCGAAGACGGGGGCTACGAGCAGTACTTC
-,TRBJ2-7,TRBV28,TRBD2,15,CASSQKSGRAYEQYF,TGTGCCAGCAGCCAGAAGAGCGGGAGGGCGTACGAGCAGTACTTC
-,TRBJ2-3,TRBV10-1,-,16,CASSELQRVCTDTQYF,TGCGCCAGCAGTGAACTCCAGCGGGTTTGCACAGATACGCAGTATTTT
-,TRBJ1-5,TRBV19,TRBD1,15,CASTRTGEYNQPQHF,TGTGCCAGTACTCGGACAGGGGAATACAATCAGCCCCAGCATTTT
-,TRBJ2-7,TRBV12-5,-,16,CASGLVREDSPYEQYF,TGTGCTAGTGGTTTGGTACGTGAAGACAGTCCCTACGAGCAGTACTTC
once,TRBJ2-1,TRBV5-6,-,16,CASSLRLLAGYDEQFF,TGTGCCAGCAGCTTGCGGTTACTAGCTGGGTACGATGAGCAGTTCTTC
-,TRBJ2-1,TRBV18,TRBD2,14,CASSPGLAEGQQFF,TGTGCCAGCTCACCGGGACTAGCGGAGGGCCAGCAGTTCTTC
once,TRBJ2-3,TRBV6-5,TRBD2,16,CASSYSSTSIMYTQYF,TGTGCCAGCAGTTACTCATCGACTAGCATAATGTATACGCAGTATTTT
-,TRBJ2-1,TRBV5-1,TRBD2,18,CASSDGTSGAFVDNEQFF,TGCGCCAGCAGCGACGGGACTAGCGGGGCTTTCGTTGACAATGAGCAGTTCTTC
-,TRBJ2-3,TRBV5-4,-,16,CASRREVAPSTDTQYF,TGTGCCAGCAGGAGGGAGGTAGCCCCCAGCACAGATACGCAGTATTTT
-,TRBJ2-7,TRBV7-9,-,15,CASSLEGLHSYEQYF,TGTGCCAGCAGCTTAGAGGGGCTTCACTCCTACGAGCAGTACTTC
-,TRBJ1-4,TRBV14,TRBD1,17,CASSHRTGGAPGEKLFF,TGTGCCAGCAGCCATCGAACAGGGGGCGCCCCAGGTGAAAAACTGTTTTTT
-,TRBJ2-7,TRBV7-8,TRBD1,16,CASSWKSGTGTYEQYF,TGTGCCAGCAGCTGGAAATCAGGGACAGGGACCTACGAGCAGTACTTC
-,TRBJ2-3,TRBV27,-,16,CASSRGLALGGDTQYF,TGTGCCAGCAGTAGGGGACTGGCACTTGGGGGGGATACGCAGTATTTT
-,TRBJ1-6,TRBV27,-,15,CASSSLLTGQLPLHF,TGTGCCAGCAGTTCTCTACTCACCGGACAATTGCCCCTCCACTTT
-,TRBJ2-2,TRBV6-6,TRBD1,14,CASRRQGDTGELFF,TGTGCCAGCAGACGTCAGGGGGACACCGGGGAGCTGTTTTTT
-,TRBJ2-1,TRBV6-5,TRBD1,15,CASSGQGWGYNEQFF,TGTGCCAGCAGTGGACAGGGCTGGGGCTACAATGAGCAGTTCTTC
few,TRBJ1-5,TRBV19,TRBD1,15,CASSSGPGGVQPQHF,TGTGCCAGTAGTTCTGGGCCAGGGGGCGTTCAGCCCCAGCATTTT
-,TRBJ1-6,TRBV19,-,14,CASSIGQGIRPLHF,TGTGCCAGTAGTATCGGCCAGGGGATAAGACCCCTCCACTTT
-,TRBJ2-7,TRBV4-3,-,15,CASSQDPTSSYEQYF,TGCGCCAGCAGCCAAGACCCGACTAGCTCCTACGAGCAGTACTTC